This TCR beta chain was sequenced in a study of response to subunit inactivated influenza vaccine. Regarding the study as a whole: A suggestion made by the authors is that each seasonal influenza vaccination recruits few new T cells.

Note on this clonotype: What it recognizes is unknown.

TCRdb redid the calling of the RT-PCR reads with MiXCR, one entry per CDR3 protein. This table has approximately 500,000 distinct CDR3 sequences, 10% to 15% appearing once. The CDR3 contains 16 residues. CDR1 is SGHVS, CDR2 FNYEAQ, per germline. The junction had 5 bases not matched to a gene; V was cut back by 0 bases and J by 10 bases. The rearrangement links TRBV7-6 to TRBJ1-6, with 11 nucleotides matching TRBD1. The sequenced sample was PBMCs from blood, obtained roughly 6 weeks after vaccination. This clonotype was sampled from a man aged 50 to 59 who received an inactivated influenza vaccine. The CDR3 loop is CASSLARGTGGSPLHF. CDR3 nucleotide sequence: TGTGCCAGCAGCTTAGCCCGCGGGACAGGGGGATCACCCCTCCACTTT.